Sequencing of this TCR beta chain was carried out in a study of T-cell memory formation after mild COVID-19. Each CDR3 protein gets one entry after TCRdb re-called the 5' RACE reads with MiXCR. This table has some 600,000 distinct CDR3 sequences, roughly 17% appearing once. This clonotype was recorded at least ten times. CDR3 length: 13 amino acids. Trimming removed 6 bases from V and 1 base from J, with 10 bases in between. Germline V gene sequence: CDR1 SGHRS, CDR2 YFSETQ. This chain links TRBV5-1 with TRBJ1-1; D is perhaps TRBD1 (6 bases). Input material: PBMCs or a T cell subset sorted from them (not recorded which). The source of this sequence is an adult woman who had mild COVID-19 (a few samples of this study predate the infection). Cell type and time point are not known. The CDR3 spells CASTGGGNTEAFF. CDR3 bases: TGCGCCAGCACCGGAGGGGGGAACACTGAAGCTTTCTTT.